A single sample gave rise to the 20 T cell receptor beta chains below, sequenced in a study of chronic HIV infection and antiretroviral therapy. MiXCR, run by TCRdb on the 5' RACE reads, gives a single entry per CDR3 protein. The data show roughly 39,000 distinct CDR3 sequences, 7% to 10% seen once. The sample was peripheral blood. The receptors were sampled from an adult who had HIV and had not received antiretroviral therapy, or was an uninfected healthy control (not recorded which).

Many counts were recorded for this clonotype. This chain links TRBV5-1 with TRBJ1-5; D gene ambiguous. CDR1 SGHRS and CDR2 YFSETQ come from the germline V gene. The CDR3 is 15 residues long. Between the trimmed V and J ends, which lost 0 bases and 0 bases, there was a span of 7 bases. The CDR3 sequence is CASSLDGSSNQPQHF. As DNA, the CDR3 is TGCGCCAGCAGCTTGGATGGCAGTAGCAATCAGCCCCAGCATTTT.

This clonotype was detected ten times or more. V is TRBV24-1 and J is TRBJ2-7, with a possible D match to TRBD1 (6 bases). There are 13 residues in the CDR3. From germline, CDR1 is KGHDR and CDR2 SFDVKD. V lost 3 bases to trimming and J lost 4 bases, with 9 bases between them. This chain's CDR3 is CATSDLDSYEQYF. The CDR3 region has the DNA TGTGCCACCAGTGATCTGGACAGTTACGAGCAGTACTTC.

There are many counts of this clonotype. The chain uses TRBV14 and TRBJ2-5; the D gene is possibly TRBD2 (6 bases). The germline V gene encodes CDR1 SGHDN and CDR2 FVKESK. The CDR3 loop spans 14 amino acids. Between the trimmed V and J ends, which lost 4 bases and 4 bases, there was a span of 13 bases. The CDR3, as DNA: TGTGCCAGCAGCCCGACTAGATGGAGAGAGACCCAGTACTTC. Its translation: CASSPTRWRETQYF.

This clonotype has a handful of counts. This sequence joins TRBV28 and TRBJ2-2; D unclear. CDR1 is MDHEN and CDR2 is SYDVKM in the germline V gene. V was trimmed by 7 bases and J by 5 bases, leaving 11 bases between them. This CDR3 comprises 13 residues. The CDR3 DNA is TGTGCCAGCACCCCTCCCGGGACCGGGGAGCTGTTTTTT. It codes for CASTPPGTGELFF.

This clonotype was counted many times. The V and J genes are TRBV5-1 and TRBJ2-4; D perhaps matches TRBD1 (5 bases). The germline CDR1 and CDR2 sequences are SGHRS and YFSETQ. Trimming removed 0 bases from V and 13 bases from J, with 14 bases in between. The CDR3 is 13 amino acids. The CDR3, as DNA: TGCGCCAGCAGCTTGGGGCAGGGCATAATACAGTACTTC. Its translation is CASSLGQGIIQYF.

This clonotype has more than one count but fewer than ten. The gene calls are TRBV28 and TRBJ2-7, with D hard to call. Trimming pared 8 bases from V and 8 bases from J, leaving 10 bases between. Looked up from germline, CDR1 is MDHEN and CDR2 is SYDVKM. This CDR3 is built from 10 residues. CDR3 sequence (DNA): TGTGCCAGCGGCCGATACCAGCAGTACTTC. Protein sequence: CASGRYQQYF. The variable domain in full, completed from reference TRBV28 and TRBJ2-7, reads DVKVTQSSRYLVKRTGEKVFLECVQDMDHENMFWYRQDPGLGLRLIYFSYDVKMKEKGDIPEGYSVSREKKERFSLILESASTNQTSMYLCASGRYQQYFGPGTRLTVT.

This clonotype was counted ten times or more. The chain carries TRBV15 and TRBJ2-2, with 10 bases fitting TRBD2. The length of the CDR3 is 14 residues. Trimming took 4 bases from V and 8 from J; bases not matched to a gene: 4. The germline V gene encodes CDR1 LNHNV and CDR2 YYDKDF (reference sequence). The CDR3 DNA reads TGTGCCACCAGCATCCGGACTAGCGGTGGGGAGCTGTTTTTT. As protein: CATSIRTSGGELFF.

This clonotype has only a few counts. The V call is TRBV28, the J call TRBJ2-3; TRBD2 matches 7 bases. This CDR3 has 12 amino acids. J was trimmed by 12 bases and V by 4 bases; bases with no gene match: 7. Germline loops: CDR1 MDHEN, CDR2 SYDVKM. In DNA, the CDR3 is TGTGCCAGCAGTTATACGGGAGGTGTTCAGTATTTT. It is translated as CASSYTGGVQYF.

Ten or more counts support this clonotype. The J gene is TRBJ2-2, the V gene TRBV7-9, with TRBD2 matching over 8 bases. V was clipped by 4 bases and J by 7 bases; unmatched bases: 8. CDR1 is SEHNR and CDR2 is FQNEAQ in the germline V gene (reference sequence). This CDR3 spans 15 amino acids. CDR3 in DNA: TGTGCCAGCAGCTCCAGGACTAGCTCTTTCGGGGAGCTGTTTTTT. It translates to CASSSRTSSFGELFF. The variable domain in full, with the rest retrieved from reference TRBV7-9 and TRBJ2-2, is DTGVSQNPRHKITKRGQNVTFRCDPISEHNRLYWYRQTLGQGPEFLTYFQNEAQLEKSRLLSDRFSAERPKGSFSTLEIQRTEQGDSAMYLCASSSRTSSFGELFFGEGSRLTVL.

The gene calls are TRBV28 and TRBJ2-7; no firm D call. The germline V and J ends were trimmed by 6 bases and 5 bases, with 17 bases remaining between them. CDR3 length: 14 residues. The germline gives CDR1 MDHEN, CDR2 SYDVKM. CDR3 sequence reads: CASRSQTPSHEQYF. The CDR3 coding sequence is TGTGCCAGCAGAAGCCAGACCCCTTCCCACGAGCAGTACTTC.

This clonotype was counted at least ten times. The chain links TRBV14 to TRBJ2-3; D unresolved. The CDR3 contains 13 residues. V lost 1 base to trimming and J lost 4 bases, with 6 bases between them. CDR1 and CDR2 from the germline V gene are SGHDN and FVKESK. As DNA, the CDR3 is TGTGCCAGCAGCCAAGCCTCAGCAGATACGCAGTATTTT. Amino acids: CASSQASADTQYF.

This clonotype was detected only a few times. This chain joins TRBV10-3 and TRBJ2-7; D possibly corresponds to TRBD1 (6 bases). The CDR3 extends over 15 amino acids. V was clipped by 3 bases and J by 5 bases, with 17 bases between them. Germline V gene sequence: CDR1 ENHRY, CDR2 SYGVKD. The CDR3 reads CAISEQTGRRHEQYF. CDR3 sequence (DNA): TGTGCCATCAGTGAACAGACAGGTCGACGTCACGAGCAGTACTTC.

The gene calls are TRBV20-1 and TRBJ2-3, with D possibly being TRBD1 (6 bases). The CDR3 extends over 17 amino acids. Looked up from germline, CDR1 is DFQATT and CDR2 is SNEGSKA (reference sequence). V lost 6 bases to trimming and J lost 3 bases, with 25 bases between them. Written as DNA, the CDR3 is TGCAGTGCGGAACCTATGCCCGAAATCGGACAGACAGATACGCAGTATTTT. This encodes CSAEPMPEIGQTDTQYF.

The J gene is TRBJ2-1, the V gene TRBV15; perhaps D is TRBD1 or TRBD2 (5 bases each). The CDR3 has 14 amino acids. V lost 6 bases and J lost 6, with 15 bases in between. In germline, CDR1 is LNHNV, CDR2 YYDKDF (reference sequence). CDR3 DNA sequence: TGTGCCACCAGGGGGCTTAGCGTCCTCAATGAGCAGTTCTTC. This translates into CATRGLSVLNEQFF.

This clonotype was counted a few times. J is TRBJ1-1 and V is TRBV6-6; D call uncertain. CDR3 length equals 11 residues. V gave up 4 bases and J gave up 8 bases, with 8 bases separating them. Germline values: CDR1 MNHNY, CDR2 SVGAGI (reference sequence). Written as DNA, the CDR3 is TGTGCCAGCAGTTTAAGCAAAGAAGCTTTCTTT. It codes for CASSLSKEAFF.

There are many counts of this clonotype. This rearrangement joins TRBV6-5 to TRBJ2-7; TRBD1 matches 7 bases. The CDR3 is 13 amino acids. Looked up from germline, CDR1 is MNHEY and CDR2 is SVGAGI. With V trimmed by 2 bases and J by 5 bases, 3 bases remained unmatched. CDR3 nucleotides: TGTGCCAGCAGTTACGGGACAGCCGACGAGCAGTACTTC. Its protein is CASSYGTADEQYF.

This clonotype was detected a few times. This chain links TRBV27 with TRBJ1-6, with D hard to call. Germline-derived CDR1 and CDR2 are MNHEY and SMNVEV (reference sequence). The CDR3 extends over 14 amino acids. Deletions cut 1 base from V and 7 bases from J, with 8 bases between. CDR3 protein: CASSLWAVNSPLHF. CDR3 coding DNA: TGTGCCAGCAGTTTATGGGCGGTAAATTCACCCCTCCACTTT.

This clonotype was seen many times. The chain uses TRBV28 and TRBJ1-6; a possible D gene is TRBD1 (5 bases). Germline values: CDR1 MDHEN, CDR2 SYDVKM. The CDR3 consists of 14 residues. V shed 2 bases and J shed 7 bases, with 9 bases lying between them. CDR3 sequence (DNA): TGTGCCAGCAGTTTAGCGGGGGTGAATTCACCCCTCCACTTT. Translated: CASSLAGVNSPLHF.

This clonotype has just a few counts. The rearrangement uses TRBV2 and TRBJ2-5; 8 bases map to TRBD2. The V gene's germline CDR1 is SNHLY and CDR2 FYNNEI. CDR3 size: 16 residues. With V trimmed by 4 bases and J by 5 bases, 12 bases remained unmatched. CDR3 in amino acids: CASSGGPGGPGETQYF. DNA for the CDR3: TGTGCCAGCAGTGGGGGCCCGGGAGGGCCAGGGGAGACCCAGTACTTC.

This clonotype was seen repeatedly, ten times or more. The V gene is TRBV6-2 or TRBV6-3, the J gene TRBJ1-1; 8 bases fit TRBD1. The CDR3 covers 14 residues. The germline gives CDR1 MNHEY, CDR2 SVGEGT. The trim removed 5 bases at V and 8 bases at J, leaving 10 bases unmatched. The CDR3 DNA is TGTGCCAGCAGTCTCCGGGACAGGCAAAGAGAAGCTTTCTTT. It yields the protein CASSLRDRQREAFF.